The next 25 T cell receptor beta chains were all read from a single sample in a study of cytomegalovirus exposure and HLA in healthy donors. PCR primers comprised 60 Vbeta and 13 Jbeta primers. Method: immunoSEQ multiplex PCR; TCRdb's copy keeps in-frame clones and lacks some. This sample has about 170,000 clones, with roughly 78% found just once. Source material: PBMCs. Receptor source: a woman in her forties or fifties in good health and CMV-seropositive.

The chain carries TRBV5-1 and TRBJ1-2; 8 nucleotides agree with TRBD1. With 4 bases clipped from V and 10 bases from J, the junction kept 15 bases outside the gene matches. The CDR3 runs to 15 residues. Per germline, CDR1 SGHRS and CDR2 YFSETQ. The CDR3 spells CASSLPTGGGDVYTF. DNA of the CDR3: TGCGCCAGCAGCCTTCCAACAGGGGGAGGTGATGTCTACACCTTC.

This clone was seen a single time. For the CDR3, the DNA is TGTGCCAGCAGCGTAGGCGCAAAGTACCAAGAGACCCAGTACTTC. Protein: CASSVGAKYQETQYF. V gene TRBV9 combines with J gene TRBJ2-5, with D unresolved. V was cut by 0 bases and J by 0 bases, with 9 bases left in between. Germline CDR1 and CDR2: SGDLS and YYNGEE. The CDR3 totals 15 residues.

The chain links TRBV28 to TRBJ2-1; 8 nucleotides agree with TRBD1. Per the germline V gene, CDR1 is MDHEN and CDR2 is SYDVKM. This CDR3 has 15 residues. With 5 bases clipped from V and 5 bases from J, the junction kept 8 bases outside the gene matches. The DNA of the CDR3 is TGTGCCAGCAGTCCGCCGGGACAGGCTGACAATGAGCAGTTCTTC. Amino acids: CASSPPGQADNEQFF.

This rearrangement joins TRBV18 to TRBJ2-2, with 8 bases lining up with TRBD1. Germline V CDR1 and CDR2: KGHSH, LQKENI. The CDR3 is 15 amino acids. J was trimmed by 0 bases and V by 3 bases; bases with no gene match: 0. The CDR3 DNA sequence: TGTGCCAGCTCACCGGGACAGGCGAACACCGGGGAGCTGTTTTTT. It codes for CASSPGQANTGELFF.

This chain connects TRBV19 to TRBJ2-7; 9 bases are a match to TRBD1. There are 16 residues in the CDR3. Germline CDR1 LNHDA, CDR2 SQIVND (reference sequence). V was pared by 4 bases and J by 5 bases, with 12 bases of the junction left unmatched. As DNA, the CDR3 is TGTGCCAGTAGTACCAGAGGGGGACAGGGACTCCACGAGCAGTACTTC. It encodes CASSTRGGQGLHEQYF. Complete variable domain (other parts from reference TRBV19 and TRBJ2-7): DGGITQSPKYLFRKEGQNVTLSCEQNLNHDAMYWYRQDPGQGLRLIYYSQIVNDFQKGDIAEGYSVSREKKESFPLTVTSAQKNPTAFYLCASSTRGGQGLHEQYFGPGTRLTVT.

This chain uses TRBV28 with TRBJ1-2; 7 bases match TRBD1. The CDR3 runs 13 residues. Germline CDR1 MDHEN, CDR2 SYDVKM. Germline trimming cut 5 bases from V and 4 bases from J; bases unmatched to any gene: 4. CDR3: CASSEGGLYGYTF. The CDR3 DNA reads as TGTGCCAGCAGTGAAGGGGGCCTCTATGGCTACACCTTC.

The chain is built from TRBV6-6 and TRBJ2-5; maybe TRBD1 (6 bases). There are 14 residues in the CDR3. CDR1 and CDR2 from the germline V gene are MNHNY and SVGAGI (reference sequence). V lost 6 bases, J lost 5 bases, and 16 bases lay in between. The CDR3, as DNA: TGTGCCAGCAGCCCACAGGGAAGAGGGGAGACCCAGTACTTC. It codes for CASSPQGRGETQYF.

The CDR3 region has the DNA TGTGCCAGTACCCAAGAGGGCCTAGCTAATGAAAAACTGTTTTTT. Translating it yields CASTQEGLANEKLFF. The chain couples TRBV19 to TRBJ1-4; D unresolved. Germline loops: CDR1 LNHDA, CDR2 SQIVND (reference sequence). This CDR3 region has 15 residues. Trimming left V 7 bases short and J 3 bases short, with 15 bases between.

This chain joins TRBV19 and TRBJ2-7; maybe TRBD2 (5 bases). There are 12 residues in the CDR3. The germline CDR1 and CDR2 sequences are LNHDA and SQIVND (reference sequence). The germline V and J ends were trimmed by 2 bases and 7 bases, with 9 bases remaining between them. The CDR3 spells CASSIMPGEQYF. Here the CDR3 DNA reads TGTGCCAGTAGTATAATGCCGGGGGAGCAGTACTTC.

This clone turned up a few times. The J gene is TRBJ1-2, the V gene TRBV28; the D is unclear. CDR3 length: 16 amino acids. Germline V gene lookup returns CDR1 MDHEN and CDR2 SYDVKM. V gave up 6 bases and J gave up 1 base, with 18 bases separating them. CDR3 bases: TGTGCCAGCAGCGACCTAGAGGAAGGTGGTAACTATGGCTACACCTTC. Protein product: CASSDLEEGGNYGYTF.

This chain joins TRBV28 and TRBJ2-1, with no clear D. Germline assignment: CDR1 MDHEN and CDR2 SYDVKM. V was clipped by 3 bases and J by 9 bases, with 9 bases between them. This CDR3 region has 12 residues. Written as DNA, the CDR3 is TGTGCCAGCAGTTTTATAGAGGTTGAGCAGTTCTTC. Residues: CASSFIEVEQFF.

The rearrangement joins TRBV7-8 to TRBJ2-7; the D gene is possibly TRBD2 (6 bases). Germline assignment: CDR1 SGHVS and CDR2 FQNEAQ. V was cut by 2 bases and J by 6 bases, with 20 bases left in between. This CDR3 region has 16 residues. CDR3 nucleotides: TGTGCCAGCAGCTTAAGGTCGAGGGGACTGCTATCCGAGCAGTACTTC. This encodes CASSLRSRGLLSEQYF. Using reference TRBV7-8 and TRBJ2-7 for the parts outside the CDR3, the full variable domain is GAGVSQSPRYKVAKRGQDVALRCDPISGHVSLFWYQQALGQGPEFLTYFQNEAQLDKSGLPSDRFFAERPEGSVSTLKIQRTQQEDSAVYLCASSLRSRGLLSEQYFGPGTRLTVT.

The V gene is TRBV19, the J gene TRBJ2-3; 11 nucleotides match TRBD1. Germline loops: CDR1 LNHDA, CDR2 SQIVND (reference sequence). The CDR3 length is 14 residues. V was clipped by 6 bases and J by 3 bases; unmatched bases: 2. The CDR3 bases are TGTGCCAGTAGGGACAGGGGGCTGACAGATACGCAGTATTTT. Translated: CASRDRGLTDTQYF.

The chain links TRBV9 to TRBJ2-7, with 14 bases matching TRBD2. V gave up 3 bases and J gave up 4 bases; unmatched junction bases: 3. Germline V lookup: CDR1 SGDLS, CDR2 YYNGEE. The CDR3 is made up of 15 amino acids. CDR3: CASSGRLAGGYEQYF. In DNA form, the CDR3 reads TGTGCCAGCAGCGGAAGACTAGCGGGGGGGTACGAGCAGTACTTC.

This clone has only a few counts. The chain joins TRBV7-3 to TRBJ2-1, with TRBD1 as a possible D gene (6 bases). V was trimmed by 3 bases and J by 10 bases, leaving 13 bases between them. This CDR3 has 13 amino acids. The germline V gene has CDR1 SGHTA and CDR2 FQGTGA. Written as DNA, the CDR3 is TGTGCCAGCAGCTTTAGCGAAGGGACAGAGCAGTTCTTC. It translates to CASSFSEGTEQFF.

CDR3 in amino acids: CASTTRLHYGYTF. In nucleotides, the CDR3 is TGTGCCAGCACAACACGCCTGCACTATGGCTACACCTTC. The V gene is TRBV6-1, the J gene TRBJ1-2, with D unclear. In germline, CDR1 is MNHNS, CDR2 SASEGT. CDR3 length equals 13 residues. Trimming shortened V by 7 bases and J by 3 bases, and 12 bases separated the two germline ends.

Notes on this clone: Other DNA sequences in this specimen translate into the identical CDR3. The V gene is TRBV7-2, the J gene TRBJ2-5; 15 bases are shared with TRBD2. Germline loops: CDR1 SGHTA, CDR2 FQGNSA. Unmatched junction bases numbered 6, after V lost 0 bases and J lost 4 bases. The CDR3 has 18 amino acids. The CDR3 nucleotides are TGTGCCAGCAGCTTAGCGGCGGGACTAGCGGGGGGTGGAGAGACCCAGTACTTC. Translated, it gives CASSLAAGLAGGGETQYF.

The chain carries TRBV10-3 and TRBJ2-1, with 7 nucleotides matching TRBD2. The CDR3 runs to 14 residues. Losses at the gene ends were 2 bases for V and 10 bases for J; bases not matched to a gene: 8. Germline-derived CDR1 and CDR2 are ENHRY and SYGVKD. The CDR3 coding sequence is TGTGCCATCAGTGAGCGCGCGGGAGTAGAGGAGCAGTTCTTC. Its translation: CAISERAGVEEQFF.

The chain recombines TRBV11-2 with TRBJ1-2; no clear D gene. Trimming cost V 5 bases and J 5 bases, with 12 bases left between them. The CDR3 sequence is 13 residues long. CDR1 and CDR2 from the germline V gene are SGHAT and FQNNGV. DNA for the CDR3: TGTGCCAGCAGCCCTAGCGGGCCTTATGGCTACACCTTC. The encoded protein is CASSPSGPYGYTF.

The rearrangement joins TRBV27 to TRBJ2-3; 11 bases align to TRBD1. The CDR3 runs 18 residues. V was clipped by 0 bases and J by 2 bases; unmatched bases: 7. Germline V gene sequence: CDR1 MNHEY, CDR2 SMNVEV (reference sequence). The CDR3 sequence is CASSLSRTGGFVTDTQYF. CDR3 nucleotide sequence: TGTGCCAGCAGTTTATCCAGGACAGGGGGCTTTGTCACAGATACGCAGTATTTT.

CDR3 amino acids: CASSYPPGQGPRGYTF. CDR3 sequence (DNA): TGTGCCAGCAGTTACCCGCCGGGACAGGGACCGCGTGGCTACACCTTC. The gene calls are TRBV6-6 and TRBJ1-2, with 9 nucleotides matching TRBD1. With V trimmed by 2 bases and J by 7 bases, 11 bases remained unmatched. The CDR3 loop spans 16 amino acids. The V gene's germline CDR1 is MNHNY and CDR2 SVGAGI (reference sequence).

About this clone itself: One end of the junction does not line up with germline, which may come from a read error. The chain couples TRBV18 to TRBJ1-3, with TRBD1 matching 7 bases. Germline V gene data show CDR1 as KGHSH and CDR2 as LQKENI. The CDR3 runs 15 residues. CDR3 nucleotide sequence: TGTGCCAGCTCACGTGGGACAGTCTCTGGAACCACCATATATTTT. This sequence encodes CASSRGTVSGTTIYF. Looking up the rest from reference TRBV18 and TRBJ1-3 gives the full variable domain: NAGVMQNPRHLVRRRGQEARLRCSPMKGHSHVYWYRQLPEEGLKFMVYLQKENIIDESGMPKERFSAEFPKEGPSILRIQQVVRGDSAAYFCASSRGTVSGTTIYFGEGSWLTVV.

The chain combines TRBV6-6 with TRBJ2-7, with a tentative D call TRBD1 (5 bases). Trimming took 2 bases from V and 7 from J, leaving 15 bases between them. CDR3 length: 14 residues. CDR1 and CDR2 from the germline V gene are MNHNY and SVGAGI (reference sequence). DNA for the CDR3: TGTGCCAGCAGTTACGGGCAGGGCGTAGGGGAGCAGTACTTC. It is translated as CASSYGQGVGEQYF.

The chain's CDR3 is CASSREAGVGRTEAFF. DNA for the CDR3: TGTGCCAGCAGCCGAGAAGCAGGGGTCGGGAGGACTGAAGCTTTCTTT. The chain carries TRBV14 and TRBJ1-1, with a weak D call TRBD1 (6 bases). The length of the CDR3 is 16 residues. Trimming stripped 4 bases from V and 5 bases from J, with 20 bases between. Germline-derived CDR1 and CDR2 are SGHDN and FVKESK.

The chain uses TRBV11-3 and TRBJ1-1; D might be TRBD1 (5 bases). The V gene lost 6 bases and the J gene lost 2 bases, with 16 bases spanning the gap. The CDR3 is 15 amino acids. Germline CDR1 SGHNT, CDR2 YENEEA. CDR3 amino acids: CASSRSQESNTEAFF. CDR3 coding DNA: TGTGCCAGCAGTCGCTCACAGGAAAGTAACACTGAAGCTTTCTTT.